The 19 T cell receptor beta chains below come from one sample, sequenced in a study of CD4 T cells in relation to SARS-CoV-2 and coronaviruses (dated by TCRdb to the early 2020s). Libraries were made using the immunoSEQ multiplex PCR assay. The table was pulled from immuneACCESS by TCRdb, which kept in-frame rearrangements only. Such tables lose some clones; where checked, under half of the loss comes from unresolved V genes, and the rest has no known cause. The sample table contains about 37,000 clones; only one count was recorded for 70% to 90% of them. Roughly 3.2% of the sample goes to the ten largest clones. The sample consisted of memory CD4+ T cells from PBMCs. The sample's cell subset or site label, in plain terms: memory (non-naive) CD4+ T cells. The receptor set was obtained from an adult with COVID-19.

This sequence joins TRBV11-2 and TRBJ2-4; D is unresolved. The CDR3 consists of 15 residues. V was clipped by 5 bases and J by 0 bases, with 11 bases between them. In germline, CDR1 is SGHAT, CDR2 FQNNGV. CDR3 DNA: TGTGCCAGCAGCCCCCTAAGAAGAGCCAAAAACATTCAGTACTTC. Amino acid sequence: CASSPLRRAKNIQYF.

The rearrangement links TRBV5-5 to TRBJ2-1, with 14 bases matching TRBD2. The germline CDR1 and CDR2 sequences are SGHKS and YYEKEE (reference sequence). Losses at the gene ends were 4 bases for V and 2 bases for J; bases not matched to a gene: 2. The CDR3 consists of 16 residues. The chain's CDR3 is CASSTGLAGAYNEQFF. The CDR3 DNA reads TGTGCCAGCAGCACGGGACTAGCGGGAGCCTACAATGAGCAGTTCTTC.

This clone was detected only once. The CDR3 loop reads CASSQTTRGRLNYGYTF. The CDR3 DNA reads as TGTGCCAGCAGCCAGACCACCCGGGGACGGCTAAACTATGGCTACACCTTC. V gene TRBV7-9 combines with J gene TRBJ1-2, with D possibly matching TRBD1 (5 bases). The CDR3 extends over 17 amino acids. With 5 bases removed from V and 2 bases from J, the gap between germline ends came to 21 bases. In germline, CDR1 is SEHNR, CDR2 FQNEAQ (reference sequence).

This clone was seen more than once but under ten times. J is TRBJ2-3 and V is TRBV5-5; D gene unclear. Deletions cut 2 bases from V and 5 bases from J, with 9 bases between. This CDR3 region has 13 residues. Germline CDR1 SGHKS, CDR2 YYEKEE (reference sequence). CDR3 nucleotides: TGTGCCAGCAGCTTTAGGGAAGGAGATACGCAGTATTTT. It specifies CASSFREGDTQYF. Based on the CDR3 plus reference TRBV5-5 and TRBJ2-3, the full variable domain is DAGVTQSPTHLIKTRGQQVTLRCSPISGHKSVSWYQQVLGQGPQFIFQYYEKEERGRGNFPDRFSARQFPNYSSELNVNALLLGDSALYLCASSFREGDTQYFGPGTRLTVL.

The chain has TRBV11-2 and TRBJ2-4, with 12 bases that match TRBD2. Germline-derived CDR1 and CDR2 are SGHAT and FQNNGV. This CDR3 is 16 amino acids long. With V trimmed by 2 bases and J by 2 bases, 1 base remained unmatched. The CDR3 coding sequence is TGTGCCAGCAGCTTAACTAGCGGGAGGCCCAAAAACATTCAGTACTTC. Encoded protein: CASSLTSGRPKNIQYF.

The rearrangement uses TRBV12-3 or TRBV12-4 and TRBJ1-1; possibly TRBD1 for D (5 bases). The CDR3 covers 13 residues. Trimming left V 2 bases short and J 4 bases short, with 8 bases between. The CDR3 DNA is TGTGCCAGCAGTTTAACAGGTATCACTGAAGCTTTCTTT. This encodes CASSLTGITEAFF.

In its sample, this clone was seen once. The J gene is TRBJ2-2, the V gene TRBV7-2; no definite D call. With 3 bases removed from V and 6 bases from J, the gap between germline ends came to 5 bases. The germline V gene encodes CDR1 SGHTA and CDR2 FQGNSA. The CDR3 is 12 residues long. The CDR3 loop reads CASSFLPGELFF. The CDR3, as DNA: TGTGCCAGCAGCTTTTTACCCGGGGAGCTGTTTTTT.

The chain uses TRBV7-3 and TRBJ2-6; D uncertain. Trimming cost V 5 bases and J 0 bases, with 5 bases left between them. CDR3 length equals 14 residues. Germline assignment: CDR1 SGHTA and CDR2 FQGTGA. The CDR3 nucleotides read TGTGCCAGCAGCCCGTCCTCTGGGGCCAACGTCCTGACTTTC. This codes for CASSPSSGANVLTF.

The chain combines TRBV15 with TRBJ1-2; TRBD1 agrees at 11 bases. The CDR3 runs 15 residues. Germline values: CDR1 LNHNV, CDR2 YYDKDF (reference sequence). Unmatched junction bases numbered 6, after V lost 3 bases and J lost 6 bases. CDR3 residues: CATSRPGTGGDGYTF. The CDR3 DNA reads as TGTGCCACCAGCAGGCCCGGGACAGGGGGAGATGGCTACACCTTC.

The genes are TRBV27 and TRBJ2-2; no clear D. There are 16 residues in the CDR3. CDR1 is MNHEY, CDR2 SMNVEV, per germline (reference sequence). The germline V and J ends were trimmed by 0 bases and 4 bases, with 12 bases remaining between them. In nucleotides, the CDR3 is TGTGCCAGCAGTTTATCGTCCAGTTGGGGCACCGGGGAGCTGTTTTTT. It translates to CASSLSSSWGTGELFF.

The chain combines TRBV7-2 with TRBJ2-7; D may be TRBD1 or TRBD2 (5 bases each). The CDR3 contains 11 residues. Trimming removed 7 bases from V and 13 bases from J, with 17 bases in between. CDR1 is SGHTA, CDR2 FQGNSA, per germline. CDR3 sequence: CASKQGVVLYF. CDR3 DNA: TGTGCCAGCAAGCAGGGAGTGGTTCTTTACTTC.

The rearrangement links TRBV5-1 to TRBJ1-1; D unclear. This CDR3 is built from 13 residues. Germline assignment: CDR1 SGHRS and CDR2 YFSETQ. Trimming pared 4 bases from V and 4 bases from J, leaving 11 bases between. The CDR3 nucleotides read TGCGCCAGCAGCGTAATTGGGTTCACTGAAGCTTTCTTT. This translates into CASSVIGFTEAFF.

The V gene is TRBV20-1, the J gene TRBJ2-7; tentative D call: TRBD2 (6 bases). V was cut by 3 bases and J by 0 bases, with 18 bases left in between. The CDR3 runs 16 residues. The germline V gene encodes CDR1 DFQATT and CDR2 SNEGSKA (reference sequence). As DNA, the CDR3 is TGCAGTGCTAGTGGAACCGTTTCTAGCGTCTCCTACGAGCAGTACTTC. This gives the protein CSASGTVSSVSYEQYF.

V gene TRBV30 combines with J gene TRBJ2-7; TRBD1 agrees at 7 bases. Germline loops: CDR1 GTSNPN, CDR2 SVGIG (reference sequence). With V trimmed by 5 bases and J by 1 base, 5 bases remained unmatched. This CDR3 contains 13 residues. CDR3 sequence (DNA): TGTGCCTGGTGGAACAGGGGATCCTACGAGCAGTACTTC. Its protein product is CAWWNRGSYEQYF.

The V and J genes are TRBV5-5 and TRBJ1-4; D unclear. V lost 0 bases, J lost 5 bases, and 8 bases lay in between. This CDR3 comprises 14 residues. The germline V gene encodes CDR1 SGHKS and CDR2 YYEKEE (reference sequence). CDR3 in DNA: TGTGCCAGCAGCTTGGGACGGAACAATGAAAAACTGTTTTTT. It yields the protein CASSLGRNNEKLFF. Full variable domain (rest looked up from reference TRBV5-5 and TRBJ1-4): DAGVTQSPTHLIKTRGQQVTLRCSPISGHKSVSWYQQVLGQGPQFIFQYYEKEERGRGNFPDRFSARQFPNYSSELNVNALLLGDSALYLCASSLGRNNEKLFFGSGTQLSVL.

The genes are TRBV4-1 and TRBJ2-3; 9 nucleotides align to TRBD2. The V gene end was trimmed by 1 base and the J gene end by 11 bases; junction bases not matched to a gene: 16. CDR1 is MGHRA, CDR2 YSYEKL, per germline. This CDR3 region has 17 residues. CDR3 region: CASSQVSLAGGPGGQYF. In DNA, the CDR3 is TGCGCCAGCAGCCAAGTTTCTCTGGCGGGAGGGCCGGGGGGGCAGTATTTT.

The chain combines TRBV5-4 with TRBJ2-3, with 8 bases fitting TRBD2. The CDR3 loop spans 14 amino acids. Trimming cost V 0 bases and J 5 bases; bases outside gene matches: 2. Germline CDR1 is SGHNT and CDR2 is YYREEE (reference sequence). The CDR3 spells CASSLVAGGDTQYF. The DNA for the CDR3 is TGTGCCAGCAGCTTGGTCGCGGGAGGAGATACGCAGTATTTT.

V gene TRBV30 combines with J gene TRBJ2-1; 8 nucleotides match TRBD2. This CDR3 comprises 15 residues. Per the germline V gene, CDR1 is GTSNPN and CDR2 is SVGIG (reference sequence). Trimming took 0 bases from V and 9 from J; bases not matched to a gene: 10. The CDR3 DNA follows: TGTGCCTGGAGTGTGGGTAGCGGGATGATTGGTGAGCAGTTCTTC. It yields the protein CAWSVGSGMIGEQFF.

The J gene is TRBJ1-2, the V gene TRBV3-1 (or the pseudogene TRBV3-2); 8 nucleotides align to TRBD1. In germline, CDR1 is LGHDT, CDR2 YNNKEL (reference sequence). This CDR3 region has 13 residues. Losses at the gene ends were 3 bases for V and 8 bases for J; bases not matched to a gene: 5. The CDR3 reads CASSHGQGLGYTF. DNA for the CDR3: TGTGCCAGCAGCCACGGACAGGGCCTAGGCTACACCTTC.